One sample yielded the 9 T cell receptor beta chains listed below, sequenced in a study of vaccination and CD4 T cells after COVID-19 (dated by TCRdb to 2021 to 2024). Explained via the paper, the treatment or condition label denotes: roughly 10-day PBMC culture with coronavirus spike peptide pools or control peptides (ViraFEST assay). No antigen has been assigned to these receptors. Library prep was done by PCR. TCRdb lists the instrument as Illumina iSeq 100. DNA from cultured CD4+ T cells underwent TCR sequencing with the Oncomine TCR Beta short-read assay at the Johns Hopkins FTIC core. The public reads were reprocessed in TCRdb via fastp at Q25 and MiXCR, keeping in-frame beta chains. Duplicate CDR3 protein sequences are folded into a single record with the most common DNA and genes. In all, the sample holds tens of thousands of distinct CDR3 sequences, and under 70% of those were seen once. Around 2.7% of the sample rests with the top ten.

The material sequenced was CD4+ T cells from blood, cultured in vitro. The receptors were gathered from a human donor who had recovered from COVID-19.

Details on this clonotype: A junction boundary mismatches the germline segment, possibly from a read error. The rearrangement uses TRBV28 and TRBJ1-2; D ambiguous. In germline, CDR1 is MDHEN, CDR2 SYDVKM. The CDR3 spans 14 residues. CDR3 residues: CASSWASAKYGYTF. The CDR3 nucleotides are TGTGCCAGCAGTTGGGCCTCCGCTAAGTATGGCTACACCTTC.

J is TRBJ1-5 and V is TRBV20-1, with 7 bases aligning to TRBD1. The CDR3 spans 12 residues. Germline lookup yields CDR1 DFQATT and CDR2 SNEGSKA (reference sequence). The V segment lost 4 bases and the J segment 5 bases; nucleotides outside the gene matches: 2. The CDR3 loop is CSANRGDQPQHF. The CDR3 nucleotides are TGCAGTGCTAACAGGGGTGATCAGCCCCAGCATTTT.

The gene calls are TRBV7-2 and TRBJ2-1; 8 nucleotides align to TRBD2. From germline, CDR1 is SGHTA and CDR2 FQGNSA. The ends lost 5 bases at V and 7 bases at J; junction bases unmatched: 10. This CDR3 has 15 amino acids. CDR3 coding DNA: TGTGCCAGCAGCCCTCTAACCCGACTAGCGAATGAGCAGTTCTTC. Protein: CASSPLTRLANEQFF.

The rearrangement joins TRBV27 to TRBJ2-1; a possible D gene is TRBD1 (5 bases). The CDR3 extends over 14 amino acids. Between the trimmed V and J ends, which lost 5 bases and 7 bases, there was a span of 15 bases. CDR1 MNHEY and CDR2 SMNVEV come from the germline V gene (reference sequence). The CDR3 nucleotides read TGTGCCAGCAGTCTTGGGGCCCTATCTAATGAGCAGTTCTTC. Translation: CASSLGALSNEQFF.

The chain combines TRBV7-2 with TRBJ2-3; D not certain. The ends were cut back, 2 bases at V and 6 bases at J, with 3 bases in the middle. The CDR3 loop spans 11 amino acids. Germline assignment: CDR1 SGHTA and CDR2 FQGNSA. This CDR3 reads CASSLRDTQYF. The CDR3, as DNA: TGTGCCAGCAGCTTACGGGATACGCAGTATTTT. Together with reference TRBV7-2 and TRBJ2-3, the CDR3 gives the full variable domain: GAGVSQSPSNKVTEKGKDVELRCDPISGHTALYWYRQSLGQGLEFLIYFQGNSAPDKSGLPSDRFSAERTGGSVSTLTIQRTQQEDSAVYLCASSLRDTQYFGPGTRLTVL.

The chain employs TRBV11-3 and TRBJ2-2; D is possibly TRBD2 (6 bases). Between the trimmed V and J ends, which lost 5 bases and 2 bases, there was a span of 12 bases. Germline CDR1 reads SGHNT; CDR2 reads YENEEA. The CDR3 has 15 residues. The CDR3, as DNA: TGTGCCAGCAGCGTCCTAGGACTAAACACCGGGGAGCTGTTTTTT. This codes for CASSVLGLNTGELFF.

The rearrangement uses TRBV6-2 or TRBV6-3 and TRBJ2-3; D tentatively fits TRBD1 or TRBD2 (5 bases each). The CDR3 contains 14 residues. Germline V lookup: CDR1 MNHEY, CDR2 SVGEGT. Between the trimmed V and J ends, which lost 0 bases and 8 bases, there was a span of 12 bases. CDR3 DNA: TGTGCCAGCAGTTACTCGATTCCTGGGGGTACGCAGTATTTT. Protein sequence: CASSYSIPGGTQYF.

J is TRBJ1-1 and V is TRBV7-2; D unclear. Trimming removed 0 bases from V and 1 base from J, with 6 bases in between. This CDR3 is 14 amino acids long. The germline V gene encodes CDR1 SGHTA and CDR2 FQGNSA. The CDR3, as DNA: TGTGCCAGCAGCTTAGCGTACGCGAACACTGAAGCTTTCTTT. Its protein product is CASSLAYANTEAFF.

The V gene is TRBV20-1, the J gene TRBJ2-2, with TRBD2 matching 7 bases. The CDR3 runs 16 residues. The J segment lost 4 bases and the V segment lost 0 bases, leaving 8 bases of the junction unmatched. CDR1 is DFQATT, CDR2 SNEGSKA, per germline (reference sequence). This CDR3 reads CSARDSLAESTGELFF. In DNA form, the CDR3 reads TGCAGTGCTAGAGATAGTCTAGCGGAAAGCACCGGGGAGCTGTTTTTT.